This T cell receptor (beta chain) was profiled in a study of T cell repertoires in cytomegalovirus infection. About the study: It can be stated that public TCR beta signatures indicated CMV infection as well as a matching HLA type. Study outcomes and limitations: HLA-C-restricted, CMV-specific TCR beta clonotypes were dominant ex vivo. Cumulative public TCR beta family frequency identified CMV carriers with the relevant HLA.

TCRdb re-called the reads with MiXCR, one entry per CDR3 protein. The sample lists more than 400,000 distinct CDR3 sequences, about 25% occurring once. The germline V gene encodes CDR1 MNHEY and CDR2 SVGEGT. The CDR3 length is 18 residues. The V segment lost 2 bases and the J segment 4 bases; nucleotides outside the gene matches: 9. This clonotype was detected a few times. What it binds is not known. The chain recombines TRBV6-2 or TRBV6-3 with TRBJ2-2, with 11 bases lining up with TRBD2. This TCR derives from a human donor in good health (CMV status not recorded). Some clones in this sample may be carry-over from other donors' samples. Specimen: PBMCs. CDR3: CASSYVTSGSRFTGELFF. The CDR3 bases are TGTGCCAGCAGTTACGTAACTAGCGGGAGCCGGTTCACCGGGGAGCTGTTTTTT.